This paragraph reports one T cell receptor beta chain. Its target is unknown. V was cut by 4 bases and J by 0 bases, with 10 bases left in between. From germline, CDR1 is GTSNPN and CDR2 SVGIG (reference sequence). There are 14 residues in the CDR3. This entry belongs to a study of T cells in Graves' hyperthyroidism and ophthalmopathy. The overall study: Initial diagnosis, before any treatment, was when peripheral blood was collected. Whole-study findings and limits: The model's output predicted ophthalmopathy at a median of about 6.5 months prior to onset. A 13 V-J signature model discriminated ophthalmopathy versus stable hyperthyroidism.

Investigators excluded patients with uncontrolled infection, other autoimmune disease, pregnancy or lactation. What was amplified from RNA transcripts were TCR beta CDR3 regions. With the HTBI primer set, the TCR CDR3 went through a first round of RT-PCR. TCRdb called the multiplex PCR reads again in MiXCR, with one record for every CDR3 protein. The profile shows roughly 200,000 distinct CDR3 sequences, about a sixth of them singletons. The source of this sequence is a woman between 50 and 59 years old with Graves' hyperthyroidism. The chain carries TRBV30 and TRBJ1-3; D is perhaps TRBD1 (6 bases). Sequencing was done on a sample of blood. CDR3 amino acids: CAWIDRPSGNTIYF. The CDR3 coding sequence is TGTGCCTGGATAGACAGGCCCTCTGGAAACACCATATATTTT.